A selection of T cell receptor beta chains follows, all from one sample in a study of vaccination and CD4 T cells after COVID-19. Antigens of these TCRs are unknown. TCRdb ran MiXCR on the PCR reads and lists one entry per CDR3 protein. The sample yields 8,500 to 10,000 distinct CDR3 sequences, 50% to 80% seen once. The material sequenced was CD4+ T cells from blood, cultured in vitro. These receptors all come from a human donor who had recovered from COVID-19. Both conserved end residues are part of each CDR3. A D gene is named only where the DNA matches it firmly. The size of a clone is reported for some rows only, either as once, few or many, or as a class for expanded clones.

clone size	V gene	D gene	J gene	CDR3 protein	CDR3 DNA
-	TRBV6-1	-	TRBJ1-5	CASSQGSNQPQHF	TGTGCCAGCAGCCAGGGAAGCAATCAGCCCCAGCATTTT
-	TRBV24-1	TRBD1	TRBJ2-1	CATSDGQGGRNEQFF	TGTGCCACCAGTGATGGACAGGGGGGACGGAATGAGCAGTTCTTC
-	TRBV20-1	TRBD2	TRBJ2-7	CSARRPSGTYEQYF	TGCAGTGCTAGACGGCCTAGCGGTACCTACGAGCAGTACTTC
few	TRBV20-1	-	TRBJ1-5	CSARTAGAYSNQPQHF	TGCAGTGCTAGGACGGCAGGGGCATATAGCAATCAGCCCCAGCATTTT
-	TRBV11-2	TRBD1	TRBJ2-5	CASRNYRGWETQYF	TGTGCCAGCAGAAATTACAGGGGCTGGGAGACCCAGTACTTC
-	TRBV11-2	TRBD1	TRBJ2-1	CASSLDREDEQFF	TGTGCCAGCAGCTTGGACAGGGAGGATGAGCAGTTCTTC
few	TRBV20-1	TRBD1	TRBJ1-1	CSARDPTGGNTEAFF	TGCAGTGCTAGAGATCCGACAGGGGGGAACACTGAAGCTTTCTTT
-	TRBV6-1	-	TRBJ1-2	CATPPRAF	TGTGCCACCCCCCCCCGGGCCTTC
-	TRBV14	-	TRBJ1-2	CASSQGPRNGEYGYTF	TGTGCCAGCAGCCAAGGACCCCGGAACGGAGAGTATGGCTACACCTTC
-	TRBV21-1	-	TRBJ2-7	CASSTDRGIPANEQYF	TGTGCCAGCAGCACCGATCGCGGGATTCCGGCGAACGAGCAGTACTTC
few	TRBV20-1	TRBD1	TRBJ2-7	CSARGDRGYEQYF	TGCAGTGCTAGAGGGGACAGGGGTTACGAGCAGTACTTC
-	TRBV19	-	TRBJ2-7	CASSMAARSSEQYF	TGTGCCAGTAGTATGGCCGCGAGGTCCTCCGAGCAGTACTTC
-	TRBV30	-	TRBJ1-6	CAWSVLGGYHNSPLHF	TGTGCCTGGAGTGTACTTGGGGGATATCATAATTCACCCCTCCACTTT
-	TRBV5-6	TRBD1	TRBJ1-6	CASSRDRPDSPLHF	TGTGCCAGCAGCAGGGACAGGCCGGACTCACCCCTCCACTTT
once	TRBV9	-	TRBJ1-5	CASSVGSGNQPQHF	TGTGCCAGCAGCGTGGGGAGTGGCAATCAGCCCCAGCATTTT
-	TRBV6-5	-	TRBJ1-5	CASSFGRNQPQHF	TGTGCCAGCAGTTTCGGTCGCAATCAGCCCCAGCATTTT
-	TRBV20-1	-	TRBJ1-1	CSARGRVNTEAFF	TGCAGTGCTAGGGGCAGGGTGAACACTGAAGCTTTCTTT
-	TRBV14	-	TRBJ1-2	CASSQVNYGYTF	TGTGCCAGCAGCCAAGTTAACTATGGCTACACCTTC
-	TRBV6-4	TRBD2	TRBJ2-1	CASSRASGGMSSYNEQFF	TGTGCCAGCAGTAGGGCTAGCGGGGGGATGAGCTCCTACAATGAGCAGTTCTTC
-	TRBV20-1	TRBD1	TRBJ1-3	CSARAPRDRGIYSGNTIYF	TGCAGTGCTAGAGCCCCAAGGGACAGGGGGATTTACTCTGGAAACACCATATATTTT
-	TRBV24-1	-	TRBJ1-5	CATRMEYQPQHF	TGTGCCACCCGAATGGAATATCAGCCCCAGCATTTT
-	TRBV20-1	-	TRBJ1-2	CSATTPSKGNYGYTF	TGCAGTGCTACTACCCCCAGCAAGGGAAACTATGGCTACACCTTC
few	TRBV20-1	-	TRBJ2-2	CSAFDDRLGNTGELFF	TGCAGTGCTTTCGACGACAGGCTTGGGAACACCGGGGAGCTGTTTTTT
-	TRBV6-1	-	TRBJ1-5	CASSAIPGQPQHF	TGTGCCAGCAGTGCGATTCCCGGTCAGCCCCAGCATTTT
-	TRBV6-1	-	TRBJ1-1	CASSLTGTVNTEAFF	TGTGCCAGCAGCCTCACCGGGACGGTGAACACTGAAGCTTTCTTT
few	TRBV27	TRBD1	TRBJ2-7	CASTPLRGQGLSYEQYF	TGTGCCAGCACCCCCCTCCGGGGACAGGGGCTTTCCTACGAGCAGTACTTC
-	TRBV15	-	TRBJ2-1	CATSTGGLGDEQFF	TGTGCCACCAGCACCGGGGGATTGGGTGATGAGCAGTTCTTC
-	TRBV29-1	-	TRBJ2-7	CSVAQGGYEQYF	TGCAGCGTTGCCCAGGGGGGGTACGAGCAGTACTTC
-	TRBV4-1	-	TRBJ1-4	CASSQVGGARGEKLFF	TGCGCCAGCAGCCAAGTGGGAGGGGCGCGAGGTGAAAAACTGTTTTTT